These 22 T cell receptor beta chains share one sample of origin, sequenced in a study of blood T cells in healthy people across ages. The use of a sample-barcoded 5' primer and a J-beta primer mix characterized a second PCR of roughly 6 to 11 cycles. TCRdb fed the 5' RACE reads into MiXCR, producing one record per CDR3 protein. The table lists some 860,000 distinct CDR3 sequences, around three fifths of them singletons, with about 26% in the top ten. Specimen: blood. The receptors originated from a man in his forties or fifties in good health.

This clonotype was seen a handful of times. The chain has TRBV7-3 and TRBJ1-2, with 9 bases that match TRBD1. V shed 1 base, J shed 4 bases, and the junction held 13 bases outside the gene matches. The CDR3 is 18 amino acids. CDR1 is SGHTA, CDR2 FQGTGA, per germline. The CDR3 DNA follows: TGTGCCAGCAGCTTAAGGGACAGGGTGTTTGCATTAGGCTATGGCTACACCTTC. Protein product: CASSLRDRVFALGYGYTF.

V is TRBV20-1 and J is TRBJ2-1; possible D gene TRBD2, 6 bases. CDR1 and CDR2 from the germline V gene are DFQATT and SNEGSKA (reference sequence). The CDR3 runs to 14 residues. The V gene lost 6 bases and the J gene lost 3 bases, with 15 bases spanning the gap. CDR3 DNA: TGCAGTGCCCCAACCTCTAGCGACTACAATGAGCAGTTCTTC. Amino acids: CSAPTSSDYNEQFF.

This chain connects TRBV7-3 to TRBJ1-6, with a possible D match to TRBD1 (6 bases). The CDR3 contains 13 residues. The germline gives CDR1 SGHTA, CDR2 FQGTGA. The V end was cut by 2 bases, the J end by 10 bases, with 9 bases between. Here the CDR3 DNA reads TGTGCCAGCAGCTTATACAGGGCCTCACCCCTCCACTTT. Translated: CASSLYRASPLHF.

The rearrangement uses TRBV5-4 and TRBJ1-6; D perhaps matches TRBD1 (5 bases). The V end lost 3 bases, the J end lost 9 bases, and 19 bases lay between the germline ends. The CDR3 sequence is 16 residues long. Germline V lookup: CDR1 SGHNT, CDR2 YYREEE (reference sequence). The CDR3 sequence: CASSWGRTAGSSPLHF. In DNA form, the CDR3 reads TGTGCCAGCAGCTGGGGGAGGACGGCCGGTAGTTCACCCCTCCACTTT.

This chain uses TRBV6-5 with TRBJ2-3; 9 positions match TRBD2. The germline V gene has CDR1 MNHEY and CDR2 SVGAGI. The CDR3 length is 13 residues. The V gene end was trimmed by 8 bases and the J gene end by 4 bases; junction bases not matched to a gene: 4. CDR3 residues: CASGGGGADTQYF. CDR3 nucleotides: TGTGCCAGCGGGGGCGGGGGGGCAGATACGCAGTATTTT.

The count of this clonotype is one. The CDR3 DNA follows: TGTGCCAGCAGCCAAGATAGGCAGTTGTGGACCCAGTACTTC. Protein product: CASSQDRQLWTQYF. The chain is built from TRBV3-1 and TRBJ2-5, with D unresolved. CDR3 length equals 14 residues. Trimming removed 0 bases at V and 7 bases at J, with 12 bases between. Germline-derived CDR1 and CDR2 are LGHDT and YNNKEL (reference sequence).

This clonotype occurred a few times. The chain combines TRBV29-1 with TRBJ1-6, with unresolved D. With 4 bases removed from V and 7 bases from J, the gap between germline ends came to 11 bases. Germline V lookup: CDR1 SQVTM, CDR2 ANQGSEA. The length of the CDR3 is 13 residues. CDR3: CSVGGGGNSPLHF. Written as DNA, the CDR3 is TGCAGCGTTGGGGGAGGTGGCAATTCACCCCTCCACTTT.

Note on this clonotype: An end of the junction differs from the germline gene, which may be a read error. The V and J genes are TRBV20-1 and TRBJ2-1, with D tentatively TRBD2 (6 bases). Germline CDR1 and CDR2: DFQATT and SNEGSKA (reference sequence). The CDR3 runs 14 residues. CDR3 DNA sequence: TGCAGTGCTAGACGCCGGGACTCCCACAATGAGCAGTTCTTC. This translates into CSARRRDSHNEQFF.

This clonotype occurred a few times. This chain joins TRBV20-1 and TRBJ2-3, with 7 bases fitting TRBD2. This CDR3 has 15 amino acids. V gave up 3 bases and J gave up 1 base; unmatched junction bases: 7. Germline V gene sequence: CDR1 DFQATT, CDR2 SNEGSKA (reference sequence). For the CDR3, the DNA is TGCAGTGCTAGTGACGGACTAGGGGGCACAGATACGCAGTATTTT. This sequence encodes CSASDGLGGTDTQYF.

The CDR3 coding sequence is TGCGCCAGCAGCCCACCCCCAGCGGGACTAAACTACAATGAGCAGTTCTTC. It translates to CASSPPPAGLNYNEQFF. This sequence joins TRBV4-1 and TRBJ2-1; 7 positions match TRBD2. The CDR3 has 17 amino acids. Germline assignment: CDR1 MGHRA and CDR2 YSYEKL. The V and J ends lost 4 bases and 3 bases, in that order; junction bases with no gene match: 12.

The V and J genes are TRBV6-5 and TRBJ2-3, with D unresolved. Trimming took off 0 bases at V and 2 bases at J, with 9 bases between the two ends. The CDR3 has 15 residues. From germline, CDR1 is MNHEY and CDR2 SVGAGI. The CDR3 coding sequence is TGTGCCAGCAGTTACTCTTTACAGAACACAGATACGCAGTATTTT. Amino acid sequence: CASSYSLQNTDTQYF.

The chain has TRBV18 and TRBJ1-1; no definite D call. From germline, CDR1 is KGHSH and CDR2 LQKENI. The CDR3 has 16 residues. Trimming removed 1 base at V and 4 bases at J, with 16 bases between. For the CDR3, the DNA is TGTGCCAGCTCACCACTGACGGCAGTAACAGCCACTGAAGCTTTCTTT. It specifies CASSPLTAVTATEAFF.

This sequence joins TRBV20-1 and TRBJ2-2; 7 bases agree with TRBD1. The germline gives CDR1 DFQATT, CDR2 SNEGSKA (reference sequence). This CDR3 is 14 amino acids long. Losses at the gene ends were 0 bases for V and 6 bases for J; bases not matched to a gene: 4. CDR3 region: CSARDAQGAGELFF. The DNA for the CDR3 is TGCAGTGCTAGAGATGCCCAGGGGGCCGGGGAGCTGTTTTTT.

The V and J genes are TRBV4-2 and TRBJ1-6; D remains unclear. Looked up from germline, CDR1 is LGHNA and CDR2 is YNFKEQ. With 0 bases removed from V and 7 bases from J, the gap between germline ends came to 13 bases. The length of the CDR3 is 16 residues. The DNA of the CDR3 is TGTGCCAGCAGCCAAGAGGAGGGCCAGACGAATTCACCCCTCCACTTT. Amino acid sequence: CASSQEEGQTNSPLHF.

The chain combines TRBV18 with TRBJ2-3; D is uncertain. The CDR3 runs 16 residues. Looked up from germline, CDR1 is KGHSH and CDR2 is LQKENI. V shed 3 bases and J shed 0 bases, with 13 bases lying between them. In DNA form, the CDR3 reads TGTGCCAGCTCACCCCTCGGCCTAACCAGCACAGATACGCAGTATTTT. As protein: CASSPLGLTSTDTQYF.

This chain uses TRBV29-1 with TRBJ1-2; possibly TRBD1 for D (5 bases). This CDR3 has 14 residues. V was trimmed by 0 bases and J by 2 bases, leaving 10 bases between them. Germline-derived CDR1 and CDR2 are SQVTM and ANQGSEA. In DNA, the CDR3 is TGCAGCGTTGAAGATCGGGACGGAAACTATGGCTACACCTTC. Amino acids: CSVEDRDGNYGYTF.

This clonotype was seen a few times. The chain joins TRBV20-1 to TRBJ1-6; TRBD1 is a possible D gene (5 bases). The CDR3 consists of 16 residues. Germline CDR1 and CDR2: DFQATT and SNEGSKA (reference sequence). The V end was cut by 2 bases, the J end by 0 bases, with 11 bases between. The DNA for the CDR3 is TGCAGTGCTAGATCTTTAGACAGCTCCTATAATTCACCCCTCCACTTT. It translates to CSARSLDSSYNSPLHF.

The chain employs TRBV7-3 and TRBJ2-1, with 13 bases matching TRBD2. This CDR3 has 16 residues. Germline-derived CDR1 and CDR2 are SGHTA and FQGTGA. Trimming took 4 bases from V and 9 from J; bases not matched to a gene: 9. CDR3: CASSSSGLAGVGEQFF. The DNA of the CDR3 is TGTGCCAGCAGCTCCTCCGGACTAGCGGGAGTCGGTGAGCAGTTCTTC.

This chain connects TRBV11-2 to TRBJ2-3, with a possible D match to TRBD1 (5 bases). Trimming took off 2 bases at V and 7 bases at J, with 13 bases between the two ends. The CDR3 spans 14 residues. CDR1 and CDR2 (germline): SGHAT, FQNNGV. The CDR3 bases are TGTGCCAGCAGCTTAAACCCGCAGGGATATACGCAGTATTTT. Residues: CASSLNPQGYTQYF.

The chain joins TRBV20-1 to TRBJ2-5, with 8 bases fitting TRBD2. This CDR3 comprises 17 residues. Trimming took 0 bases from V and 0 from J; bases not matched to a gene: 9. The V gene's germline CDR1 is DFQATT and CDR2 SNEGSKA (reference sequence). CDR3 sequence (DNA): TGCAGTGCTAGAGATTCGGGGCCTAGCGGGTACCAAGAGACCCAGTACTTC. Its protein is CSARDSGPSGYQETQYF.

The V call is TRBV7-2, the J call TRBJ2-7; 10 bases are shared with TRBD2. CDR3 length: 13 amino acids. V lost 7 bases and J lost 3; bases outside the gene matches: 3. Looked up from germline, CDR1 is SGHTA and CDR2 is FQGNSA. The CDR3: CASTWTSGYEQYF. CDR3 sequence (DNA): TGTGCCAGCACCTGGACTAGCGGCTACGAGCAGTACTTC.

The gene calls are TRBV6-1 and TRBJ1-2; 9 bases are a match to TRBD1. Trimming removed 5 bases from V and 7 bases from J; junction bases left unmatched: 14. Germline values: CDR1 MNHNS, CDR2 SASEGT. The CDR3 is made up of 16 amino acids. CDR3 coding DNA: TGTGCCAGCAGTCCCAATTCACCACAGGGGGCGGGTGGCTACACCTTC. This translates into CASSPNSPQGAGGYTF.